These 11 T cell receptor beta chains came from one sample sequenced in a study of blood T cell repertoires in COVID-19. Repertoires were generated with immunoSEQ multiplex PCR, while TCRdb's copy carries only in-frame clones and drops some. The sample yields fewer than 200,000 clones, about 91% seen once. Material: peripheral blood. These receptors were collected from a woman aged 60-75 years who had recovered from COVID-19.

The V call is TRBV28, the J call TRBJ2-3, with TRBD2 as a possible D gene (5 bases). The germline V and J ends were trimmed by 3 bases and 2 bases, with 21 bases remaining between them. From germline, CDR1 is MDHEN and CDR2 SYDVKM. This CDR3 is built from 18 residues. CDR3 sequence reads: CASSFGWTASDLTDTQYF. The CDR3, as DNA: TGTGCCAGCAGTTTCGGCTGGACTGCCTCCGACCTCACAGATACGCAGTATTTT.

V usage is TRBV5-1 and J usage is TRBJ2-3, with no clear D. Germline CDR1 and CDR2: SGHRS and YFSETQ. V was trimmed by 8 bases and J by 2 bases, leaving 15 bases between them. This CDR3 contains 14 residues. The CDR3 is CASNLNGATDTQYF. The DNA for the CDR3 is TGCGCCAGTAACCTGAACGGAGCCACAGATACGCAGTATTTT.

This chain links TRBV6-1 with TRBJ2-3; tentatively, D is TRBD1 (6 bases). Germline V lookup: CDR1 MNHNS, CDR2 SASEGT. Trimming took off 2 bases at V and 6 bases at J, with 15 bases between the two ends. The CDR3 covers 15 residues. CDR3 region: CASSEFPHQGDTQYF. The CDR3, as DNA: TGTGCCAGCAGTGAATTCCCACACCAGGGGGATACGCAGTATTTT.

The J gene is TRBJ2-1, the V gene TRBV5-4, with 9 bases that match TRBD2. The germline CDR1 and CDR2 sequences are SGHNT and YYREEE (reference sequence). The CDR3 runs to 18 residues. The V gene end was trimmed by 3 bases and the J gene end by 5 bases; junction bases not matched to a gene: 15. As DNA, the CDR3 is TGTGCCAGCAGCTCTTCGAGGATGGGACTAGCATTCCACAATGAGCAGTTCTTC. Translating it yields CASSSSRMGLAFHNEQFF.

This clone was observed a few times. The chain links TRBV19 to TRBJ2-7; TRBD1 aligns across 7 bases. The V and J ends lost 3 bases and 6 bases, in that order; junction bases with no gene match: 5. The CDR3 totals 13 residues. Germline CDR1 LNHDA, CDR2 SQIVND (reference sequence). CDR3 residues: CASSMTGYSEQYF. In nucleotides, the CDR3 is TGTGCCAGTAGTATGACAGGGTACAGCGAGCAGTACTTC.

This clone has just one count. The rearrangement links TRBV6-4 to TRBJ1-2; D is ambiguous. V dropped 7 bases and J dropped 3 bases, with 18 bases sitting between them. The CDR3 spans 15 residues. Germline V lookup: CDR1 MRHNA, CDR2 SNTAGT. The CDR3 coding sequence is TGTGCCAGCACCCCCGAATTTGGGCCTTACTATGGCTACACCTTC. Residues: CASTPEFGPYYGYTF.

J is TRBJ2-7 and V is TRBV28; TRBD2 might be the D (7 bases). The CDR3 has 16 amino acids. CDR1 is MDHEN and CDR2 is SYDVKM in the germline V gene. V was shortened by 8 bases and J by 2 bases, with 22 bases between the two germline ends. The CDR3 loop is CASWGSGGAPPYEQYF. CDR3 bases: TGTGCCAGCTGGGGATCGGGGGGCGCACCTCCCTACGAGCAGTACTTC.

V gene TRBV18 combines with J gene TRBJ1-2; 8 nucleotides agree with TRBD1. This CDR3 has 14 residues. Unmatched junction bases numbered 5, after V lost 3 bases and J lost 5 bases. Germline CDR1 KGHSH, CDR2 LQKENI. Written as DNA, the CDR3 is TGTGCCAGCTCACCCCGGACAGGGCTATATGGCTACACCTTC. The encoded protein is CASSPRTGLYGYTF.

The chain joins TRBV9 to TRBJ1-1, with 8 bases that match TRBD1. Germline-derived CDR1 and CDR2 are SGDLS and YYNGEE. The CDR3 contains 18 residues. V lost 0 bases, J lost 1 base, and 11 bases stayed unmatched. CDR3 protein: CASSVAGQGSPGNTEAFF. CDR3 bases: TGTGCCAGCAGCGTAGCCGGACAGGGATCCCCGGGGAACACTGAAGCTTTCTTT.

This clone was seen a single time. The V and J genes are TRBV5-5 and TRBJ2-5; tentative D call: TRBD1 (5 bases). Germline V lookup: CDR1 SGHKS, CDR2 YYEKEE (reference sequence). V lost 0 bases to trimming and J lost 4 bases, with 10 bases between them. The CDR3 length is 14 residues. The CDR3 reads CASSLGIGVETQYF. The CDR3 bases are TGTGCCAGCAGCTTGGGAATAGGGGTAGAGACCCAGTACTTC. Based on the CDR3 plus reference TRBV5-5 and TRBJ2-5, the full variable domain is DAGVTQSPTHLIKTRGQQVTLRCSPISGHKSVSWYQQVLGQGPQFIFQYYEKEERGRGNFPDRFSARQFPNYSSELNVNALLLGDSALYLCASSLGIGVETQYFGPGTRLLVL.

This clone has only a few counts. The chain recombines TRBV3-1 (or the pseudogene TRBV3-2) with TRBJ2-7, with 7 bases matching TRBD2. The ends lost 4 bases at V and 6 bases at J; junction bases unmatched: 3. This CDR3 is built from 12 residues. Germline V gene sequence: CDR1 LGHDT, CDR2 YNNKEL (reference sequence). CDR3 amino acids: CASSPGLGEQYF. CDR3 nucleotide sequence: TGTGCCAGCAGCCCAGGACTAGGCGAGCAGTACTTC.